This T cell receptor beta chain was sequenced during a study of naive and memory T cell subsets. General observations from the study: The RNA method is potentially sensitive to activation and differentiation changes.

The CDR3 contains 17 residues. Per the germline V gene, CDR1 is MNHEY and CDR2 is SVGAGI. The V end lost 5 bases, the J end lost 5 bases, and 25 bases lay between the germline ends. Blood and skin TCR RNA was reverse transcribed with alpha and beta constant primers. Via MiXCR, TCRdb re-called the 5' RACE reads, giving one row per CDR3 protein. The sample has about 26,000 distinct CDR3 sequences, under 30% seen once; the top ten hold approximately 1.7%. RNA was extracted from more than 2 ml of whole blood of healthy adults. Comments on this clonotype: Its antigen is undetermined.

The chain employs TRBV6-5 and TRBJ2-7, with D possibly being TRBD2 (6 bases). The clonotype was recovered from a female donor in good health. CDR3 in DNA: TGTGCCAGCAGTCGACCGGGAGTGGAGGCCCTTAAGAACGAGCAGTACTTC. Its protein is CASSRPGVEALKNEQYF.